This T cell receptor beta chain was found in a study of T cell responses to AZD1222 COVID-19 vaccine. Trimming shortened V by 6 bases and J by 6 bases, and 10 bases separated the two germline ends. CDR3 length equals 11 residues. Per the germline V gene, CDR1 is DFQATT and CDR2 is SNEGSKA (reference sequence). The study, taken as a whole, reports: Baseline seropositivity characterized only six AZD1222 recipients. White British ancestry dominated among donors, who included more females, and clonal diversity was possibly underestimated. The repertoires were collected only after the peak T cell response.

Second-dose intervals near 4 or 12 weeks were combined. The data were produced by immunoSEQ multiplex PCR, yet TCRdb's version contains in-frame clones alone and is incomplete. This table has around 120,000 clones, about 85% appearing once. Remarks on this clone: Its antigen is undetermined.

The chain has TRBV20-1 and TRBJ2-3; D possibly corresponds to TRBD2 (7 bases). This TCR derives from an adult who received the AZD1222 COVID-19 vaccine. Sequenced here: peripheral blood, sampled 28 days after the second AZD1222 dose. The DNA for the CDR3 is TGCAGTGCGAGGGGGGGGGATACGCAGTATTTT. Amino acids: CSARGGDTQYF.